Listed here are 13 T cell receptor beta chains from one sample, sequenced in a study of cytomegalovirus exposure and HLA in healthy donors. Amplification used 60 Vbeta primers and 13 Jbeta primers. The repertoire was sequenced with immunoSEQ multiplex PCR; TCRdb's copy has only in-frame clones and lacks some. The table includes 230,000 or so clones, approximately 91% detected once. The sample consisted of PBMCs. The receptor set was obtained from a girl aged 2 to 9 in good health and CMV-seronegative.

The CDR3 region is CASSLDRSYGYTF. In DNA form, the CDR3 reads TGCGCCAGCAGCTTGGACAGATCCTATGGCTACACCTTC. J is TRBJ1-2 and V is TRBV5-1; the D is unclear. V was cut by 0 bases and J by 4 bases, with 7 bases left in between. The CDR3 is made up of 13 amino acids. The germline V gene has CDR1 SGHRS and CDR2 YFSETQ. Full variable domain (remainder filled in from reference TRBV5-1 and TRBJ1-2): KAGVTQTPRYLIKTRGQQVTLSCSPISGHRSVSWYQQTPGQGLQFLFEYFSETQRNKGNFPGRFSGRQFSNSRSEMNVSTLELGDSALYLCASSLDRSYGYTFGSGTRLTVV.

The chain joins TRBV19 to TRBJ1-5; no reliable D call. The CDR3 runs 15 residues. Trimming took 3 bases from V and 1 from J, leaving 10 bases between them. Germline CDR1 LNHDA, CDR2 SQIVND (reference sequence). CDR3 region: CASSMRGRSNQPQHF. The CDR3 DNA follows: TGTGCCAGTAGTATGCGGGGTCGGAGCAATCAGCCCCAGCATTTT.

This clone was recorded once. This rearrangement joins TRBV7-2 to TRBJ1-2; 7 bases match TRBD1. CDR1 and CDR2 (germline): SGHTA, FQGNSA. V dropped 5 bases and J dropped 5; count of bases not matched to a gene: 17. The CDR3 totals 17 residues. Here the CDR3 DNA reads TGTGCCAGCAGCCCACAGGGGTTCACTTCAGCGGCATATGGCTACACCTTC. Its protein is CASSPQGFTSAAYGYTF.

The chain recombines TRBV25-1 with TRBJ2-7, with TRBD2 as a possible D gene (7 bases). V lost 2 bases, J lost 5 bases, and 13 bases lay in between. Germline lookup yields CDR1 MGHDK and CDR2 SYGVNS. The CDR3 runs to 14 residues. This chain's CDR3 is CASSETGGGDEQYF. DNA for the CDR3: TGTGCCAGCAGTGAAACCGGAGGGGGGGACGAGCAGTACTTC.

J is TRBJ2-3 and V is TRBV10-3; possible D gene TRBD1, 6 bases. The V gene lost 0 bases and the J gene lost 4 bases, with 11 bases spanning the gap. This CDR3 spans 15 amino acids. The V gene's germline CDR1 is ENHRY and CDR2 SYGVKD. The CDR3 DNA sequence: TGTGCCATCAGTGAGTCTTTGGGGGCCGCAGATACGCAGTATTTT. Its protein is CAISESLGAADTQYF.

The genes are TRBV30 and TRBJ2-1, with TRBD1 identical over 12 bases. Germline V CDR1 and CDR2: GTSNPN, SVGIG (reference sequence). With V trimmed by 6 bases and J by 6 bases, 6 bases remained unmatched. The CDR3 covers 14 residues. The CDR3 here is CACTGTGGFNEQFF. The DNA of the CDR3 is TGTGCCTGCACCGGGACAGGGGGCTTCAATGAGCAGTTCTTC.

The gene calls are TRBV11-2 and TRBJ2-1; 7 nucleotides line up with TRBD2. Germline CDR1 reads SGHAT; CDR2 reads FQNNGV. Trimming took 5 bases from V and 4 from J; bases not matched to a gene: 5. The CDR3 has 14 amino acids. The CDR3 nucleotides read TGTGCCAGCAGCCCTAGCGGAGCATACAATGAGCAGTTCTTC. Residues: CASSPSGAYNEQFF.

The chain combines TRBV7-2 with TRBJ2-2; possibly TRBD2 for D (5 bases). Germline V gene sequence: CDR1 SGHTA, CDR2 FQGNSA. V was pared by 2 bases and J by 4 bases, with 8 bases between. The CDR3 extends over 14 amino acids. The CDR3 here is CASSLLAGTGELFF. CDR3 in DNA: TGTGCCAGCAGCTTACTTGCGGGCACCGGGGAGCTGTTTTTT.

The chain has TRBV6-5 and TRBJ1-2, with TRBD1 matching 9 bases. The CDR3 contains 15 residues. V lost 4 bases and J lost 5; bases outside the gene matches: 8. Germline values: CDR1 MNHEY, CDR2 SVGAGI. The CDR3 DNA sequence: TGTGCCAGCAGTTCGTTCGTCGGGACAGGGTATGGCTACACCTTC. This gives the protein CASSSFVGTGYGYTF.

This chain connects TRBV25-1 to TRBJ1-4; D is unclear. CDR1 and CDR2 from the germline V gene are MGHDK and SYGVNS. The CDR3 runs to 16 residues. V was shortened by 6 bases and J by 9 bases, with 23 bases between the two germline ends. The CDR3 reads CASSQRVGDGEKKLFF. The CDR3, as DNA: TGTGCCAGCAGCCAAAGGGTAGGAGACGGGGAAAAAAAACTGTTTTTT.

This sequence joins TRBV15 and TRBJ2-7; 15 positions match TRBD2. V lost 3 bases, J lost 4 bases, and 4 bases stayed unmatched. Germline CDR1 LNHNV, CDR2 YYDKDF (reference sequence). The CDR3 is 16 residues long. The CDR3 here is CATSSRTSGRGYEQYF. For the CDR3, the DNA is TGTGCCACCAGCAGCCGGACTAGCGGGAGGGGATACGAGCAGTACTTC.

The rearrangement uses TRBV27 and TRBJ1-6; D may be TRBD1 (5 bases). This CDR3 contains 16 residues. Germline V gene lookup returns CDR1 MNHEY and CDR2 SMNVEV (reference sequence). Trimming removed 7 bases from V and 3 bases from J, with 16 bases in between. The CDR3 region has the DNA TGTGCCAGCACCGAACTTCCCGACAGCTATAATTCACCCCTCCACTTT. Its translation is CASTELPDSYNSPLHF.

The V call is TRBV10-3, the J call TRBJ2-3, with TRBD2 as a possible D gene (6 bases). With 2 bases removed from V and 9 bases from J, the gap between germline ends came to 18 bases. The CDR3 loop spans 15 amino acids. Per the germline V gene, CDR1 is ENHRY and CDR2 is SYGVKD. The CDR3 region is CAISEGVGGGSTQYF. As DNA, the CDR3 is TGTGCCATCAGTGAGGGGGTCGGAGGAGGGTCAACGCAGTATTTT.